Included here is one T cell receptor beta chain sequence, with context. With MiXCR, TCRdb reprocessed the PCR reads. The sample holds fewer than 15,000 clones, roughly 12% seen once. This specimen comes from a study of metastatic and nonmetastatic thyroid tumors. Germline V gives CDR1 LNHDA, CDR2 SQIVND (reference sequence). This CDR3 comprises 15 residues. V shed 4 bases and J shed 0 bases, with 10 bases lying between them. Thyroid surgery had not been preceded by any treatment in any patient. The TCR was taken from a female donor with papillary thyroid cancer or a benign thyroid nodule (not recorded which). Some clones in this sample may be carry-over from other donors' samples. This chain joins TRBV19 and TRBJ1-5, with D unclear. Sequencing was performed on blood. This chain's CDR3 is CASSTGIYSNQPQHF. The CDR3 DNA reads TGTGCCAGTAGTACCGGAATTTATAGCAATCAGCCCCAGCATTTT.